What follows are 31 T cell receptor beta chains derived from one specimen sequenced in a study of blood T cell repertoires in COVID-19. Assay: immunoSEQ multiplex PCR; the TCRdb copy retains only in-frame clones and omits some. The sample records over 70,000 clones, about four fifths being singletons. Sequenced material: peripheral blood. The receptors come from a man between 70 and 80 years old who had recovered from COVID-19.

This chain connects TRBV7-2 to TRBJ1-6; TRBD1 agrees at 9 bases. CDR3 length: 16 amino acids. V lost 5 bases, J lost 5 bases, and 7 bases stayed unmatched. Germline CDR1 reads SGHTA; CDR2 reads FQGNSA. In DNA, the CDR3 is TGTGCCAGCAGCCCGCGGACAGGGGTAAATAATTCACCCCTCCACTTT. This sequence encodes CASSPRTGVNNSPLHF.

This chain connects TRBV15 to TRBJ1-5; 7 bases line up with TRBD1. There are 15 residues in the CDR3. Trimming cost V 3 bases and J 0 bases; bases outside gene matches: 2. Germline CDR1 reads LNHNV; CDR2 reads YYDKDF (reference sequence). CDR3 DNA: TGTGCCACCAGCAGCAGACAGGGTAGCAATCAGCCCCAGCATTTT. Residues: CATSSRQGSNQPQHF.

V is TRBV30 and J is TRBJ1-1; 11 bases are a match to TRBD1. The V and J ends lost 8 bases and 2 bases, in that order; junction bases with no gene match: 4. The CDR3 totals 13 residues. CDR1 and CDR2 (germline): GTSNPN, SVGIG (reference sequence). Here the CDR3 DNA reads TGTGCCAGCGGACAGGGGGCCAACACTGAAGCTTTCTTT. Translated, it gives CASGQGANTEAFF.

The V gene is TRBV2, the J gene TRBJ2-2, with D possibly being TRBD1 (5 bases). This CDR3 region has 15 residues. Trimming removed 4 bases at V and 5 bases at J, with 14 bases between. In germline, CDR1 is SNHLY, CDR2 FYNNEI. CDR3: CASSVLAGITGELFF. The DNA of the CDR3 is TGTGCCAGCAGTGTATTGGCAGGGATTACCGGGGAGCTGTTTTTT.

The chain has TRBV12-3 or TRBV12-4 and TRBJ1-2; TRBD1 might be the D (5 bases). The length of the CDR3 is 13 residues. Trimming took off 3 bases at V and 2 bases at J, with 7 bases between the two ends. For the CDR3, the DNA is TGTGCCAGCAGTTTGTGGACAAACTATGGCTACACCTTC. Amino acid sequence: CASSLWTNYGYTF.

In nucleotides, the CDR3 is TGTGCCAGTAGTATAGACCCAGGGCAAATCTCTGGGGCCAACGTCCTGACTTTC. Its protein product is CASSIDPGQISGANVLTF. This sequence joins TRBV19 and TRBJ2-6, with TRBD1 as a possible D gene (5 bases). Per germline, CDR1 LNHDA and CDR2 SQIVND (reference sequence). The ends were cut back, 0 bases at V and 0 bases at J, with 12 bases in the middle. This CDR3 is built from 18 residues. The entire variable domain, with the rest obtained from reference TRBV19 and TRBJ2-6, is as follows: DGGITQSPKYLFRKEGQNVTLSCEQNLNHDAMYWYRQDPGQGLRLIYYSQIVNDFQKGDIAEGYSVSREKKESFPLTVTSAQKNPTAFYLCASSIDPGQISGANVLTFGAGSRLTVL.

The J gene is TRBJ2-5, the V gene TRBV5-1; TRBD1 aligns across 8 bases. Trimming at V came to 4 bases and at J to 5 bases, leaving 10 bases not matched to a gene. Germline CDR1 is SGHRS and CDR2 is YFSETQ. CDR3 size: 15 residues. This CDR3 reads CASSHGQGFRETQYF. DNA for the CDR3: TGCGCCAGCAGCCATGGACAGGGTTTCAGGGAGACCCAGTACTTC.

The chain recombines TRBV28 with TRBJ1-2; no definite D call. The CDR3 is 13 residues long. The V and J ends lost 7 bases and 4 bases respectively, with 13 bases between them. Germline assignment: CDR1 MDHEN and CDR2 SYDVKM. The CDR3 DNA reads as TGTGCCAGCAATAAGCCCCTACTCTATGGCTACACCTTC. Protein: CASNKPLLYGYTF.

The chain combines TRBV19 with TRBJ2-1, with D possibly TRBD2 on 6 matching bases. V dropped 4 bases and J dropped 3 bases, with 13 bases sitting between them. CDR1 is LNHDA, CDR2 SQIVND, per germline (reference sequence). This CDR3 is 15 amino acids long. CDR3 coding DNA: TGTGCCAGTAGTAACCAGCGGAGGGTCTACAATGAGCAGTTCTTC. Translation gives CASSNQRRVYNEQFF.

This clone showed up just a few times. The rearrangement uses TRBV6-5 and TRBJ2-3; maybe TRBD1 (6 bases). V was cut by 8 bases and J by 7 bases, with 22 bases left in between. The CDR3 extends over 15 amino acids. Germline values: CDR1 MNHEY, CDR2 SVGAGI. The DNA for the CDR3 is TGTGCCAGCCTTCCGAACTTAAGCAGGGGCAATACGCAGTATTTT. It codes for CASLPNLSRGNTQYF.

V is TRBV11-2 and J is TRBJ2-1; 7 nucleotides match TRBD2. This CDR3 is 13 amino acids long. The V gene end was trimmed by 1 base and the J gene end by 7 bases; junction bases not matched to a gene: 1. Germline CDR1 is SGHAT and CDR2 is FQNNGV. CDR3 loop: CASSLGGGNEQFF. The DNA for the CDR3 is TGTGCCAGCAGCTTAGGGGGGGGTAATGAGCAGTTCTTC.

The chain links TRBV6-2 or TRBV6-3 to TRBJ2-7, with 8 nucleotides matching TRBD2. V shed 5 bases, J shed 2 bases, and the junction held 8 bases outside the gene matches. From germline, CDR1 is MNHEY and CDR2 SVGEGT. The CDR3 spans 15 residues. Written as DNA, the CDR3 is TGTGCCAGCAGTCGGTATAGCGGGGCTACCTACGAGCAGTACTTC. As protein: CASSRYSGATYEQYF.

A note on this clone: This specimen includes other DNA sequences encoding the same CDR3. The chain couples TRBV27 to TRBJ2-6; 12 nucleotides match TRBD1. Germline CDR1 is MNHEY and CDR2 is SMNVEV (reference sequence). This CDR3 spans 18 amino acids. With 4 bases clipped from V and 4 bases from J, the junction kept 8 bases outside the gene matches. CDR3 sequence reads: CASSSLGTGGFGANVLTF. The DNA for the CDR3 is TGTGCCAGCAGTTCTCTAGGGACAGGGGGCTTCGGGGCCAACGTCCTGACTTTC.

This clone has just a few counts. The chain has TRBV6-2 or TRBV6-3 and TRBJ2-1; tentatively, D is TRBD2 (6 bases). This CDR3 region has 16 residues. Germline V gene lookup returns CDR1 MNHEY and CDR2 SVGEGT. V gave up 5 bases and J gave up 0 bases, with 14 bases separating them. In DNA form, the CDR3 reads TGTGCCAGCAGTCCACTGGCGGGACGCTCCTACAATGAGCAGTTCTTC. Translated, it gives CASSPLAGRSYNEQFF.

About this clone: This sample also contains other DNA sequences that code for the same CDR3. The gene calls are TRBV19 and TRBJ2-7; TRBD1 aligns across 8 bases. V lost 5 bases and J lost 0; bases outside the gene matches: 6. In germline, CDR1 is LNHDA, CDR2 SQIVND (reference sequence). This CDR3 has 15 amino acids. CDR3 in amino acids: CASSVTGTGSYEQYF. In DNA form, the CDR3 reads TGTGCCAGTAGTGTAACCGGGACAGGCTCCTACGAGCAGTACTTC.

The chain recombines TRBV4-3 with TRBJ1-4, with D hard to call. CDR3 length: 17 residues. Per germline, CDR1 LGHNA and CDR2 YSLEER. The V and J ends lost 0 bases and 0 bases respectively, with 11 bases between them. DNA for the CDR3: TGCGCCAGCAGCCAAGATTCAACAGCCGCAACTAATGAAAAACTGTTTTTT. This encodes CASSQDSTAATNEKLFF.

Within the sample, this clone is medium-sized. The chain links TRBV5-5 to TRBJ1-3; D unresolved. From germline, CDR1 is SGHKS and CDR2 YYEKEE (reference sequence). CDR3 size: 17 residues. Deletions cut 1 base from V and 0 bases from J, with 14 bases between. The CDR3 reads CASSLRYGPSSGNTIYF. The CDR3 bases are TGTGCCAGCAGCTTGCGTTATGGCCCTAGCTCTGGAAACACCATATATTTT.

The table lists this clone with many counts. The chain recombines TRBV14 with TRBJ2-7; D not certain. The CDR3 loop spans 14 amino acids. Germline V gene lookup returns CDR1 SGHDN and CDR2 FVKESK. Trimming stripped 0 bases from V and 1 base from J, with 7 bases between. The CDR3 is CASSQDQISYEQYF. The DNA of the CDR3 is TGTGCCAGCAGCCAAGATCAAATTTCCTACGAGCAGTACTTC.

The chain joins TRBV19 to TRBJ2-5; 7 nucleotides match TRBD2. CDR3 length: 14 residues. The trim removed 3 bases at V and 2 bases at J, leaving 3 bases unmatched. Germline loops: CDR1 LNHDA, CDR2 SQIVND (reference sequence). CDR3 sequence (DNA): TGTGCCAGTAGTATGCGCGGGGGACAAGAGACCCAGTACTTC. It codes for CASSMRGGQETQYF. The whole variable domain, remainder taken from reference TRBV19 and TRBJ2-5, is DGGITQSPKYLFRKEGQNVTLSCEQNLNHDAMYWYRQDPGQGLRLIYYSQIVNDFQKGDIAEGYSVSREKKESFPLTVTSAQKNPTAFYLCASSMRGGQETQYFGPGTRLLVL.

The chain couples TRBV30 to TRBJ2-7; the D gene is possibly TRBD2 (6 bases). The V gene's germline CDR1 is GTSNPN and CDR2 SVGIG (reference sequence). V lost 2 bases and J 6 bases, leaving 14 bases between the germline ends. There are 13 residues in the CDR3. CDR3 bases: TGTGCCTGGAGTCAGGAGAACGGGGGCGAGCAGTACTTC. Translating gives CAWSQENGGEQYF.

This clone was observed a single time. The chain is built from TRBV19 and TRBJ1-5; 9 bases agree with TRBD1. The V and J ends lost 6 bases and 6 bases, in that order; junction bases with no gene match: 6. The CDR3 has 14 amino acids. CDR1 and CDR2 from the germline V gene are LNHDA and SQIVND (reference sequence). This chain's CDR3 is CASRGQGAFQPQHF. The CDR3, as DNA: TGTGCCAGTAGGGGACAGGGAGCATTTCAGCCCCAGCATTTT.

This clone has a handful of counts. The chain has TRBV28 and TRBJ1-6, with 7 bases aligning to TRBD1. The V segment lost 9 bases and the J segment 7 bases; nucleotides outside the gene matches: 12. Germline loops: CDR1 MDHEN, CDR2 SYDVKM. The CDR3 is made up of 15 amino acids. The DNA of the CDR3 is TGTGCCAGTTACAGGGGAACGGAGTGGAATTCACCCCTCCACTTT. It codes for CASYRGTEWNSPLHF. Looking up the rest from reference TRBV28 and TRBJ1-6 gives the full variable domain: DVKVTQSSRYLVKRTGEKVFLECVQDMDHENMFWYRQDPGLGLRLIYFSYDVKMKEKGDIPEGYSVSREKKERFSLILESASTNQTSMYLCASYRGTEWNSPLHFGNGTRLTVT.

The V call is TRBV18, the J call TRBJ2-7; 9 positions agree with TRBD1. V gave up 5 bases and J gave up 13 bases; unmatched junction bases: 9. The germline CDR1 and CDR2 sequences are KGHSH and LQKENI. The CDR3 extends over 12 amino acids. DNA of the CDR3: TGTGCCAGCTCAACCACTTTGGGACAGGGTTACTTC. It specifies CASSTTLGQGYF.

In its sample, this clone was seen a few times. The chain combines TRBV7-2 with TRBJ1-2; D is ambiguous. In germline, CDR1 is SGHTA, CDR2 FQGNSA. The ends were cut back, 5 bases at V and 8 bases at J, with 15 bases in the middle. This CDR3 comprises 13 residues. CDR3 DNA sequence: TGTGCCAGCAGCCCCGGCTCCGGGGTCGGCTACACCTTC. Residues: CASSPGSGVGYTF.

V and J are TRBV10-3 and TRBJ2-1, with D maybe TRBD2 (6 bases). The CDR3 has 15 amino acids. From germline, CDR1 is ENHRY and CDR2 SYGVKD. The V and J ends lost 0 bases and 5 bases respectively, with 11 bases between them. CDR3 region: CAISESKDYNNEQFF. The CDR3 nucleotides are TGTGCCATCAGTGAGTCGAAGGACTATAACAATGAGCAGTTCTTC.

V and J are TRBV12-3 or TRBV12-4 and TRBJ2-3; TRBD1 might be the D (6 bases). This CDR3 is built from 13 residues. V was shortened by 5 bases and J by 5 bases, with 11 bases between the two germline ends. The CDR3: CASSDRSRDTQYF. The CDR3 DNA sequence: TGTGCCAGCAGTGACAGGTCGCGAGATACGCAGTATTTT.

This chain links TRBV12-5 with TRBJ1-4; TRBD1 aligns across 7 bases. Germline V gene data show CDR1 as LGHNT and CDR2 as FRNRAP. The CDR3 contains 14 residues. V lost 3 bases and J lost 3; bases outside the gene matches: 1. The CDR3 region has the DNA TGTGCTAGTGGTTTAGGGACAGCTAATGAAAAACTGTTTTTT. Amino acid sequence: CASGLGTANEKLFF.

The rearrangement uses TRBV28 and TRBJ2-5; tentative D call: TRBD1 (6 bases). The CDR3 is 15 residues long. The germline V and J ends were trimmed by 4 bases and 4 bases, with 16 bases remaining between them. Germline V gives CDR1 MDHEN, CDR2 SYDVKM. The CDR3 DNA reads TGTGCCAGCAGTTACCCTACAGGGTCAGGAGAGACCCAGTACTTC. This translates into CASSYPTGSGETQYF.

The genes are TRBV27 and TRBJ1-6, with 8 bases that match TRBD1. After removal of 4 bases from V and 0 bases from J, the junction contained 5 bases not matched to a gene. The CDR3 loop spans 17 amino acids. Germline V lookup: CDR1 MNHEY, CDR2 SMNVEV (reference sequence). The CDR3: CASSWTGRSSYNSPLHF. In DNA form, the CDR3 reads TGTGCCAGCAGTTGGACAGGGAGGAGCTCCTATAATTCACCCCTCCACTTT.

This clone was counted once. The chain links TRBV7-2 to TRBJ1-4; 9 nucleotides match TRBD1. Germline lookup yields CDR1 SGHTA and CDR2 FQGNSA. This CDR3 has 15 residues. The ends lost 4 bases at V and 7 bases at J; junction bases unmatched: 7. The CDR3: CASSSPGQGGEKLFF. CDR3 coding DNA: TGTGCCAGCAGCTCCCCGGGACAGGGCGGTGAAAAACTGTTTTTT.

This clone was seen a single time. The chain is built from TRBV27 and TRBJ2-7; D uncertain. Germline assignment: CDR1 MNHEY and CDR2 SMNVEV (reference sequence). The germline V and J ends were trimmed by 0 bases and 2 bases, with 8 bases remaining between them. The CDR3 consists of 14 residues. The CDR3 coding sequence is TGTGCCAGCAGTTTATCAGGCAGGACCTACGAGCAGTACTTC. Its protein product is CASSLSGRTYEQYF.